This paragraph covers one T cell receptor beta chain sequence. The source of the sample is a study of blood T cell repertoires in COVID-19. Only in-frame clones appear in the TCRdb table, and some are missing; sequencing was by immunoSEQ multiplex PCR. Of about 100,000 clones listed, 75% to 95% are singletons. The CDR3 has 16 residues. The rearrangement links TRBV12-1 to TRBJ2-1; the table's D gene call, TRBD2, was not cross checked with the DNA. TRBV12-1 is termed a pseudogene. The receptor was isolated from a woman in her twenties or thirties with acute or convalescent COVID-19. Material: peripheral blood. The CDR3: CASSFPASGPYNEQFF. The DNA of the CDR3 is TGTGCCAGCAGCTTTCCGGCTAGCGGGCCGTACAATGAGCAGTTCTTC.